Listed below are T cell receptor beta chains from one sample, sequenced in a study of shared clonotypes between healthy human individuals. TCRdb keeps only in-frame clones here, not all; method: immunoSEQ multiplex PCR. The sample comprises 100,000 or so clones, about 70% of which are singletons, and around 24% rests with the top ten. The material sequenced was memory CD8+ T cells sorted from blood. All receptors come from a woman aged 25 to 39 in good health. Both conserved end residues are part of each CDR3. Clone size appears in some rows only: once, few, many, or a class for an expanded clone.

V: TRBV7-3
size: many
J: TRBJ2-1
CDR3: CASSLTLIGSNEQFF

V: TRBV20-1
size: -
J: TRBJ2-1
CDR3: CSASKRELRFF

V: TRBV18
size: many
J: TRBJ2-4
CDR3: CASSPPDPDLGKNIQYF

V: TRBV19
size: once
J: -
CDR3: CASQGGQGGHEQYF

V: TRBV7-8
size: -
J: TRBJ1-3
CDR3: CASSLAGGVYTIYF

V: TRBV18
size: -
J: TRBJ1-2
CDR3: CASSPTARGTYGYTF

V: TRBV7-2
size: -
J: TRBJ2-7
CDR3: CASSLQPAYEQYF

V: TRBV7-8
size: few
J: TRBJ2-7
CDR3: CASSSRDSGSYEQYF

V: TRBV29-1
size: few
J: TRBJ2-1
CDR3: CSAGTGEHNEQFF

V: TRBV6-5
size: -
J: TRBJ1-2
CDR3: CASRPPTGRDYGYTF

V: TRBV5-1
size: few
J: TRBJ2-7
CDR3: CASSTYSGRTPYEQYF

V: TRBV19
size: -
J: TRBJ2-5
CDR3: CASTEAGGPQETQYF

V: TRBV19
size: -
J: TRBJ2-6
CDR3: CASTPGQGWANVLTF

V: TRBV29-1
size: once
J: TRBJ1-2
CDR3: CSVDSLLDRGIYGYTF

V: TRBV30
size: -
J: TRBJ2-4
CDR3: CAWRQGLVAKNIQYF

V: TRBV28
size: few
J: TRBJ2-2
CDR3: CASSRAVITGELFF

V: TRBV7-6
size: -
J: TRBJ2-4
CDR3: CASSIGPARDQNIQYF

V: TRBV7-6
size: -
J: TRBJ2-1
CDR3: CASSSLLRRAWGNEQFF

V: TRBV2
size: -
J: TRBJ1-1
CDR3: CACTETNTEAFF

V: TRBV6-9
size: -
J: TRBJ2-3
CDR3: CASSYWQGGDTQYF

V: TRBV6-5
size: many
J: TRBJ2-2
CDR3: CASSYSRQSTGELFF

V: TRBV28
size: -
J: TRBJ2-5
CDR3: CASSLGWIAEIEETQYF

V: TRBV10-2
size: -
J: TRBJ2-2
CDR3: CASRDSGLATGELFF

V: TRBV19
size: -
J: TRBJ2-3
CDR3: CASLRHGGGPAYF